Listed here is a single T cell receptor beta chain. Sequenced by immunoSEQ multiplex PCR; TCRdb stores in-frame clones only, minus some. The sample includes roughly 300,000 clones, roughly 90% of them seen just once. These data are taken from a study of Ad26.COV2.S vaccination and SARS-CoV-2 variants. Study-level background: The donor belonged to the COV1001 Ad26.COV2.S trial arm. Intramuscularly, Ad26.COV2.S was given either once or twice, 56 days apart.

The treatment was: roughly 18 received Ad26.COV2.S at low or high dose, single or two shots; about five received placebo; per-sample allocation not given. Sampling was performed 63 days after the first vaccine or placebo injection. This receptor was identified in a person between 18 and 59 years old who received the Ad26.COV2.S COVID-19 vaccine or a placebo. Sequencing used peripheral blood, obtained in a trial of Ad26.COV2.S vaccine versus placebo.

CDR3: CASSQRTSLVADTQYF. The CDR3 DNA is TGTGCCAGCAGCCAGAGGACTAGCCTGGTTGCAGATACGCAGTATTTT. The gene calls are TRBV3-1 (or the pseudogene TRBV3-2) and TRBJ2-3; 8 positions agree with TRBD2. There are 16 residues in the CDR3. Germline V gene lookup returns CDR1 LGHDT and CDR2 YNNKEL (reference sequence). Losses at the gene ends were 3 bases for V and 4 bases for J; bases not matched to a gene: 9.